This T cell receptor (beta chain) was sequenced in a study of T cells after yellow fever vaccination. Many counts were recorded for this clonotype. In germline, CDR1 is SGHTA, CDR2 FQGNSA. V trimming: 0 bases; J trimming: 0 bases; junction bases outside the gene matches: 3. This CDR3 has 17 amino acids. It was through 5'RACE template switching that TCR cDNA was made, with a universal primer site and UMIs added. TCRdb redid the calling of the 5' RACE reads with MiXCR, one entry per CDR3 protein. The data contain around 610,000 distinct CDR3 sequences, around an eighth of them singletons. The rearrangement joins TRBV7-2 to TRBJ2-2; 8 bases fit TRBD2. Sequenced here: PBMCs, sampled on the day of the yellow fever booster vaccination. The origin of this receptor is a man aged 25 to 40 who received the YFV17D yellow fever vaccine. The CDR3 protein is CASSLAPGLANTGELFF. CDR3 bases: TGTGCCAGCAGCTTAGCACCGGGACTAGCGAACACCGGGGAGCTGTTTTTT. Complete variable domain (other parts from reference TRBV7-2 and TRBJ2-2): GAGVSQSPSNKVTEKGKDVELRCDPISGHTALYWYRQSLGQGLEFLIYFQGNSAPDKSGLPSDRFSAERTGGSVSTLTIQRTQQEDSAVYLCASSLAPGLANTGELFFGEGSRLTVL.